In this sample, the clone carrying this TCR beta chain is medium-sized (0.01 to 0.1%). Its specificity is not known. Germline CDR1 and CDR2: MNHEY and SVGEGT. V trimming: 6 bases; J trimming: 6 bases; junction bases outside the gene matches: 9. CDR3 size: 15 residues. Not a single patient had been given any form of treatment at any point before undergoing thyroid surgery. This entry comes from a study of metastatic and nonmetastatic thyroid tumors. Study as a whole: Across blood and tumor or nodule tissue, repertoires from malignant and benign thyroid patients were compared with one another.

Authors' processing steps: The study's classifier, a distant-metastasis tool for papillary thyroid cancer, was built using CDR3 differences across clinicopathological groups. TCRdb reanalyzed the PCR reads with MiXCR. TCRdb, rather than the study authors, made the V and J calls. In the table there are 22,000 or so clones, approximately 9.9% of which are singletons. Study-wide points: Benign nodules were reported to have significantly lower TCR beta diversity than malignant thyroid tumors, in blood and tumor.

Sequences were obtained from blood. This TCR was sampled from a female donor with papillary thyroid cancer or a benign thyroid nodule (not recorded which). Some clones in this sample may be carry-over from other donors' samples. The chain couples TRBV6-2 or TRBV6-3 to TRBJ1-5; 9 nucleotides line up with TRBD1. CDR3 sequence (DNA): TGTGCCAGCAGCGGAGGACAGGGGATTTCTCAGCCCCAGCATTTT. Protein sequence: CASSGGQGISQPQHF.